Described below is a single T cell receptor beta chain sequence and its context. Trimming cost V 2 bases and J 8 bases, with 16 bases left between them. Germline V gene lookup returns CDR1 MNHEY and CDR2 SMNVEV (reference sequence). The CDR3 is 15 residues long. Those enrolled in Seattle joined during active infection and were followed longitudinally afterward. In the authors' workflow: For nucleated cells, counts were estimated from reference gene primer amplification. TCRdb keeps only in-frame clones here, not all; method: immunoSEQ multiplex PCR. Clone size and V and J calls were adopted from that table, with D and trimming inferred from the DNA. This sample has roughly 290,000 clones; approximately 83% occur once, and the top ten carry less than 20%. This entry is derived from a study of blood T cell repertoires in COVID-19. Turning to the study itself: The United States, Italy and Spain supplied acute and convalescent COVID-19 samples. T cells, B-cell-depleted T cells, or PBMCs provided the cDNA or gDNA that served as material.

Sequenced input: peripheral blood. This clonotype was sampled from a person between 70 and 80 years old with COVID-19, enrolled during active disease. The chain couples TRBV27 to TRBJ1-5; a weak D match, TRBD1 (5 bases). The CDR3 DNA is TGTGCCAGCAGTTTAGGGGCGGGGAATTTAGAGCCCCAGCATTTT. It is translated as CASSLGAGNLEPQHF.